The T cell receptor beta chain described here comes from a study of blood T cell repertoires in COVID-19. The length of the CDR3 is 14 residues. Germline CDR1 is SGHRS and CDR2 is YFSETQ. Trimming removed 4 bases at V and 3 bases at J, with 11 bases between. TCRdb's copy holds only in-frame clones and misses some; the assay was immunoSEQ multiplex PCR. The sample holds roughly 160,000 clones, 75% to 85% seen once. This sequence originates from a woman in her sixties who had recovered from COVID-19. Material for sequencing was PBMCs or T cells enriched from blood (not recorded which). The chain is built from TRBV5-1 and TRBJ1-3; a possible D gene is TRBD1 (5 bases). The DNA of the CDR3 is TGCGCCAGCAGCGGACAAGACTTTGGAAACACCATATATTTT. Its translation: CASSGQDFGNTIYF.